This T cell receptor beta chain was sequenced in a study of cytotoxic CD8 clonotypes in ibrutinib-treated CLL. In the study overall: After a median of 68 months, 14 patients stayed remitted and approximately 12 progressed; responses had been partial in about 24 and complete in 2. Samples had a mean of 255,043 productive templates and some 94,000 productive rearrangements. Study-level points and caveats: Sustained-remission patients were sampled at different times than progressing patients were.

Some clones are missing from TCRdb's copy, which holds only in-frame ones; the method was immunoSEQ multiplex PCR. Among 200,000 to 250,000 clones listed, around 70% were seen once. Of note for this clone: Its antigen remains unknown.

J was trimmed by 4 bases and V by 0 bases; bases with no gene match: 3. CDR3 length: 16 residues. CDR1 and CDR2 from the germline V gene are SGDLS and YYNGEE. The rearrangement links TRBV9 to TRBJ2-2, with 10 bases identical to TRBD2. The clonotype originates from a human donor with chronic lymphocytic leukemia. The sequencing here drew on PBMCs, taken after 12 months of ibrutinib treatment. In DNA form, the CDR3 reads TGTGCCAGCAGCGTAGAAGCGGGAGGGGTCACCGGGGAGCTGTTTTTT. It translates to CASSVEAGGVTGELFF.